Only a few counts were recorded for the clone carrying this T cell receptor beta chain. V was cut by 3 bases and J by 9 bases, with 9 bases left in between. This CDR3 is built from 13 residues. The germline V gene has CDR1 ENHRY and CDR2 SYGVKD. The sample belongs to a study of blood T cells in healthy people across ages. Each donor had 7.5 to 10 milliliters of peripheral blood drawn. The second PCR ran roughly 6 to 12 cycles with a sample-barcoded 5' primer and J-beta primers. TCRdb ran MiXCR on the 5' RACE reads and lists one entry per CDR3 protein. The sample records around 1.5 million distinct CDR3 sequences, about 35% being singletons.

This chain links TRBV10-3 with TRBJ2-6, with D unresolved. This TCR derives from a woman under 40 in good health. The sample comprised blood. CDR3 residues: CAISEGGRNVLTF. The CDR3 DNA follows: TGTGCCATCAGTGAAGGTGGTCGCAACGTCCTGACTTTC.